Each of the 26 T cell receptor beta chains below was sequenced from the same sample in a study of regulatory T cells in long-lasting Graves disease. Through Arm-PCR of CDR3 regions and iRepertoire HTBI primers, TCR beta libraries were built. From the multiplex PCR reads, TCRdb called clonotypes with MiXCR, one entry per CDR3 protein. The sample lists around 430,000 distinct CDR3 sequences, about 20% occurring once. Sample time point: persistent/refractory GD, antithyroid drugs over 5 years with positive TRAb. Extracted PBMC RNA gave rise to the TCR library. The sample was peripheral blood mononuclear cells (PBMCs), taken when the disease was refractory, from a patient treated with antithyroid drugs. The origin of the receptors is a female donor with Graves disease.

The sample holds a few counts of this clonotype. The chain carries TRBV4-1 and TRBJ2-3; D unclear. V was pared by 4 bases and J by 2 bases, with 10 bases between. The germline V gene has CDR1 MGHRA and CDR2 YSYEKL. This CDR3 is built from 14 residues. The CDR3, as DNA: TGCGCCAGCAGCCTCGGGCCCCTCACAGATACGCAGTATTTT. Its protein is CASSLGPLTDTQYF.

There are many counts of this clonotype. This chain uses TRBV2 with TRBJ2-6; 9 nucleotides line up with TRBD1. The CDR3 sequence is 16 residues long. From germline, CDR1 is SNHLY and CDR2 FYNNEI. Trimming took 6 bases from V and 3 from J; bases not matched to a gene: 6. The CDR3 DNA is TGTGCCAGCAGAGAACAGGGGGCCAGTGGGGCCAACGTCCTGACTTTC. Translated: CASREQGASGANVLTF.

This clonotype was observed many times. CDR3 sequence: CASRDKEETQYF. The CDR3 DNA reads as TGTGCCAGCAGGGACAAGGAAGAGACCCAGTACTTC. The rearrangement joins TRBV7-9 to TRBJ2-5, with a tentative D call TRBD1 (5 bases). Germline loops: CDR1 SEHNR, CDR2 FQNEAQ (reference sequence). The CDR3 runs 12 residues. V lost 6 bases and J lost 3, with 8 bases in between.

This clonotype was detected only a few times. This chain links TRBV20-1 with TRBJ1-5; 7 nucleotides agree with TRBD1. Trimming cost V 6 bases and J 2 bases; bases outside gene matches: 10. In germline, CDR1 is DFQATT, CDR2 SNEGSKA (reference sequence). The CDR3 runs 15 residues. The CDR3 loop reads CSAGINRGGNQPQHF. CDR3 in DNA: TGCAGTGCGGGAATCAACAGGGGCGGCAATCAGCCCCAGCATTTT.

This clonotype was recorded many times. The chain couples TRBV6-1 to TRBJ1-2; D unclear. The ends were cut back, 0 bases at V and 5 bases at J, with 13 bases in the middle. The CDR3 runs 15 residues. Germline V gene lookup returns CDR1 MNHNS and CDR2 SASEGT. The CDR3 loop reads CASSEARRTSYGYTF. The CDR3 nucleotides read TGTGCCAGCAGTGAAGCGCGTCGGACCTCTTATGGCTACACCTTC.

The V gene is TRBV19, the J gene TRBJ1-2, with a weak D call TRBD1 (6 bases). Trimming removed 3 bases at V and 7 bases at J, with 12 bases between. The CDR3 has 13 amino acids. Germline V gene data show CDR1 as LNHDA and CDR2 as SQIVND (reference sequence). The CDR3, as DNA: TGTGCCAGTAGTATCCAGGGGCTGGCTGGCTACACCTTC. The encoded protein is CASSIQGLAGYTF.

The V call is TRBV11-3, the J call TRBJ2-2; D unresolved. Germline values: CDR1 SGHNT, CDR2 YENEEA. This CDR3 spans 16 amino acids. Trimming stripped 0 bases from V and 5 bases from J, with 13 bases between. The CDR3 loop is CASSLEPPGPTGELFF. Written as DNA, the CDR3 is TGTGCCAGCAGCTTAGAGCCCCCCGGTCCAACCGGGGAGCTGTTTTTT. The entire variable domain, with the rest obtained from reference TRBV11-3 and TRBJ2-2, is as follows: EAGVVQSPRYKIIEKKQPVAFWCNPISGHNTLYWYLQNLGQGPELLIRYENEEAVDDSQLPKDRFSAERLKGVDSTLKIQPAELGDSAVYLCASSLEPPGPTGELFFGEGSRLTVL.

This clonotype was picked up a small number of times. The genes are TRBV20-1 and TRBJ2-7; a weak D match, TRBD1 (6 bases). CDR3 size: 15 residues. CDR1 DFQATT and CDR2 SNEGSKA come from the germline V gene (reference sequence). V lost 3 bases to trimming and J lost 0 bases, with 15 bases between them. CDR3 DNA sequence: TGCAGTGCTAGCGTTATGCGGACAGTCTCCTACGAGCAGTACTTC. This sequence encodes CSASVMRTVSYEQYF.

Only a few counts were recorded for this clonotype. The genes are TRBV18 and TRBJ1-6, with 8 bases aligning to TRBD1. This CDR3 is built from 14 residues. The V and J ends lost 5 bases and 9 bases, in that order; junction bases with no gene match: 6. Per the germline V gene, CDR1 is KGHSH and CDR2 is LQKENI. The CDR3 DNA reads as TGTGCCAGCTCATCACAGGGGGACGGTTCACCCCTCCACTTT. It translates to CASSSQGDGSPLHF.

This clonotype was detected a few times. The V and J genes are TRBV6-9 and TRBJ1-4; weak D call: TRBD1 (5 bases). The CDR3 sequence is 16 residues long. Germline values: CDR1 MNHGY, CDR2 SVAAGI. V was shortened by 3 bases and J by 3 bases, with 14 bases between the two germline ends. The CDR3 DNA follows: TGTGCCAGCAGTTACACCCAGGGTAGCCCTAATGAAAAACTGTTTTTT. Residues: CASSYTQGSPNEKLFF.

This clonotype has at least ten counts. This chain uses TRBV20-1 with TRBJ2-5, with D tentatively TRBD1 or TRBD2 (5 bases each). The germline V and J ends were trimmed by 3 bases and 7 bases, with 9 bases remaining between them. The germline CDR1 and CDR2 sequences are DFQATT and SNEGSKA (reference sequence). CDR3 length: 11 amino acids. This CDR3 reads CSARGPATQYF. CDR3 in DNA: TGCAGTGCTAGGGGACCTGCGACCCAGTACTTC.

With respect to this clonotype: Just one base apart from a much larger clone, this may be a read error. This chain joins TRBV7-9 and TRBJ2-5, with a weak D call TRBD1 (6 bases). This CDR3 has 14 residues. V was cut by 3 bases and J by 7 bases, with 15 bases left in between. Germline V lookup: CDR1 SEHNR, CDR2 FQNEAQ (reference sequence). CDR3: CASSFRQDRGTQYF. In DNA form, the CDR3 reads TGTGCCAGCAGCTTCCGACAGGACAGAGGGACCCAGTACTTC.

This clonotype was seen many times. The rearrangement joins TRBV12-3 or TRBV12-4 to TRBJ2-2, with TRBD2 matching 7 bases. V shed 5 bases, J shed 6 bases, and the junction held 3 bases outside the gene matches. The length of the CDR3 is 13 residues. The CDR3 here is CASSLTSPGELFF. The CDR3, as DNA: TGTGCCAGCAGTCTGACTAGCCCCGGGGAGCTGTTTTTT.

V and J are TRBV18 and TRBJ2-7; D perhaps matches TRBD1 (5 bases). V dropped 4 bases and J dropped 3 bases, with 10 bases sitting between them. Germline V gives CDR1 KGHSH, CDR2 LQKENI. The CDR3 length is 13 residues. Written as DNA, the CDR3 is TGTGCCAGCTCACTACACACAGGCTACGAGCAGTACTTC. Amino acids: CASSLHTGYEQYF.

Comments on this clonotype: The conserved phenylalanine or tryptophan normally closing the CDR3 is absent here, so this likely arose from a read error. V is TRBV29-1 and J is TRBJ2-5, with D unclear. Germline values: CDR1 SQVTM, CDR2 ANQGSEA. Trimming cost V 5 bases and J 0 bases, with 7 bases left between them. The CDR3 is made up of 12 amino acids. The CDR3 DNA reads as TGCAGCGTTACCACCAACCAAGAGACCCAGTACTCC. Translation: CSVTTNQETQYS.

The chain is built from TRBV9 and TRBJ2-2, with a tentative D call TRBD2 (5 bases). Per the germline V gene, CDR1 is SGDLS and CDR2 is YYNGEE. CDR3 size: 15 residues. V was shortened by 0 bases and J by 2 bases, with 8 bases between the two germline ends. For the CDR3, the DNA is TGTGCCAGCAGCGTAGGACTAAAAAACACCGGGGAGCTGTTTTTT. Protein: CASSVGLKNTGELFF.

The chain is built from TRBV20-1 and TRBJ1-1; TRBD1 is a possible D gene (6 bases). The V gene's germline CDR1 is DFQATT and CDR2 SNEGSKA (reference sequence). The CDR3 is 12 residues long. V gave up 3 bases and J gave up 4 bases, with 9 bases separating them. DNA for the CDR3: TGCAGTGCTAGCAGGGGCACCACTGAAGCTTTCTTT. Residues: CSASRGTTEAFF.

This clonotype was picked up a small number of times. The chain uses TRBV3-2 and TRBJ1-2; the D call of TRBD1 is as the table states it, not checked on the DNA. TRBV3-2 is an annotated pseudogene. The CDR3 totals 16 residues. The CDR3 DNA follows: TGTGCCAGCAGCCAAGCCAAGGACAGGGACCTTTATGGCTACACCTTC. It codes for CASSQAKDRDLYGYTF.

This sequence joins TRBV12-3 or TRBV12-4 and TRBJ2-3; 9 bases map to TRBD2. V shed 8 bases and J 4 bases; nucleotides not matched to a gene: 10. The CDR3 extends over 15 amino acids. Written as DNA, the CDR3 is TGTGCCAGCGGGTCCTTTGGCGGGAGGGCAGATACGCAGTATTTT. Protein product: CASGSFGGRADTQYF.

This chain connects TRBV5-8 to TRBJ1-2, with 9 bases matching TRBD1. Trimming removed 3 bases from V and 8 bases from J; junction bases left unmatched: 8. Germline V gives CDR1 SGHTS, CDR2 YDEGEE. The CDR3 consists of 14 residues. The CDR3 coding sequence is TGTGCCAGCAGCTCCGGACAGGGGCGAAGAGGCTACACCTTC. Translated, it gives CASSSGQGRRGYTF.

Only a few counts were recorded for this clonotype. This chain joins TRBV6-1 and TRBJ1-6; tentatively, D is TRBD1 (5 bases). V was clipped by 8 bases and J by 9 bases, with 8 bases between them. Looked up from germline, CDR1 is MNHNS and CDR2 is SASEGT. CDR3 size: 11 residues. The CDR3 here is CASGGGSPLHF. CDR3 sequence (DNA): TGTGCCAGCGGGGGGGGTTCACCCCTCCACTTT.

This clonotype was observed many times. This chain links TRBV6-1 with TRBJ1-2; possibly TRBD1 for D (5 bases). The CDR3 totals 15 residues. CDR1 is MNHNS and CDR2 is SASEGT in the germline V gene. The V and J ends lost 4 bases and 5 bases respectively, with 17 bases between them. The CDR3 sequence: CASSARRRGKYGYTF. The CDR3 DNA reads TGTGCCAGCAGTGCCCGGAGGCGGGGGAAGTATGGCTACACCTTC.

At least ten counts were recorded for this clonotype. The gene calls are TRBV6-2 or TRBV6-3 and TRBJ2-4; no reliable D call. The CDR3 is 13 amino acids. Germline V gene sequence: CDR1 MNHEY, CDR2 SVGEGT. V lost 7 bases and J 0 bases, leaving 7 bases between the germline ends. CDR3 residues: CASKEVAKNIQYF. The CDR3 nucleotides are TGTGCCAGCAAGGAAGTAGCCAAAAACATTCAGTACTTC.

The table lists this clonotype with many counts. The chain combines TRBV12-3 or TRBV12-4 with TRBJ2-2; perhaps TRBD2 as D (5 bases). The CDR3 length is 13 residues. V lost 7 bases and J lost 0, with 6 bases in between. CDR3: CASKRANTGELFF. The CDR3 DNA reads as TGTGCCAGCAAGAGGGCGAACACCGGGGAGCTGTTTTTT.

This clonotype has only a few counts. The V call is TRBV6-1, the J call TRBJ2-7; D is perhaps TRBD2 (5 bases). From germline, CDR1 is MNHNS and CDR2 SASEGT. Trimming took off 5 bases at V and 4 bases at J, with 9 bases between the two ends. The CDR3 is made up of 12 amino acids. The CDR3 sequence: CASSRTEYEQYF. The CDR3 DNA follows: TGTGCCAGCAGTCGGACTGAGTACGAGCAGTACTTC.

This clonotype was counted at least ten times. This chain uses TRBV29-1 with TRBJ2-7; D is undetermined. Germline V gene sequence: CDR1 SQVTM, CDR2 ANQGSEA. V was clipped by 3 bases and J by 2 bases, with 14 bases between them. The CDR3 has 14 residues. CDR3: CSVDLAEFPYEQYF. CDR3 DNA: TGCAGCGTTGATTTGGCGGAATTCCCCTACGAGCAGTACTTC.